Given below is one T cell receptor (beta chain) in context. Here immunoSEQ multiplex PCR was the method, and the copy in TCRdb shows in-frame clones only, minus some. This repertoire shows about 150,000 clones, 85% to 95% found once; its top ten account for about 5.1%. This sample was included in a study of T cell responses to AZD1222 COVID-19 vaccine. Germline CDR1 is SQVTM and CDR2 is ANQGSEA. The CDR3 is made up of 13 amino acids. V was pared by 5 bases and J by 0 bases, with 9 bases between. Here the sequenced sample was peripheral blood, taken on day 0 of AZD1222 vaccination. The genes are TRBV29-1 and TRBJ2-3; D uncertain. This TCR was recovered from an adult in good health. The CDR3: CSVSTSSTDTQYF. CDR3 coding DNA: TGCAGCGTTTCGACCAGCAGCACAGATACGCAGTATTTT.